Following are 3 T cell receptor beta chains from one sample sequenced in a study of vaccination effects on CD4 cells after COVID-19. Profiling relied on immunoSEQ multiplex PCR, and the TCRdb table lists in-frame clones only, not all of them. The profile shows approximately 54,000 clones, approximately 79% of them singletons. Before sequencing, viral peptide pools were used by the ViraFEST assay to expand antigen-specific CD4+ T cells. Having been cultured for roughly 9 days, the cells underwent CD4+ T cell isolation. These receptors' antigens are unknown. Source: CD4+ T cells from PBMCs cultured with HCoV-229E spike peptides, taken before COVID-19 vaccination. The receptors shown here come from a human donor who received a COVID-19 vaccine.

This rearrangement joins TRBV5-5 to TRBJ2-5, with 8 nucleotides matching TRBD2. The V gene's germline CDR1 is SGHKS and CDR2 YYEKEE (reference sequence). The length of the CDR3 is 16 residues. V dropped 4 bases and J dropped 5; count of bases not matched to a gene: 13. In nucleotides, the CDR3 is TGTGCCAGCAGCAGACGACTCGCGGGGGGCACGGAGACCCAGTACTTC. It encodes CASSRRLAGGTETQYF.

The V gene is TRBV4-3, the J gene TRBJ1-6; D not certain. This CDR3 region has 13 residues. The V and J ends lost 1 base and 5 bases respectively, with 3 bases between them. Germline CDR1 LGHNA, CDR2 YSLEER. CDR3 bases: TGCGCCAGCAGCCAAGGCAATAATTCACCCCTCCACTTT. Translation gives CASSQGNNSPLHF.

In its sample, this clone was seen once. The genes are TRBV6-6 and TRBJ2-1, with a tentative D call TRBD2 (7 bases). V was clipped by 5 bases and J by 8 bases, with 25 bases between them. The CDR3 consists of 17 residues. Germline CDR1 MNHNY, CDR2 SVGAGI (reference sequence). The CDR3 here is CASSPGGGSDFLDEQFF. The CDR3 DNA reads TGTGCCAGCAGTCCCGGCGGGGGCTCAGATTTTCTGGATGAGCAGTTCTTC.